The source of this T cell receptor beta chain is a study of shared clonotypes between healthy human individuals. Study in general: The people who gave samples were a couple of women and a few men aged 18 to 49. Used for every donor were three CD4 naive, three CD4 memory, two CD8 naive and one CD8 memory plate.

General study findings and limits: A generally larger estimated richness was seen in naive subsets than in memory subsets.

As concerns this clone: Its antigen is still unknown.

Partitioning of CD4+ cells yielded a CD45RA+ naive subset and a CD45RA-negative memory subset. Sequenced by immunoSEQ multiplex PCR; TCRdb stores in-frame clones only, minus some. The sample yields over a million clones, roughly 80% seen once. The CDR3 consists of 15 residues. The V and J ends lost 1 base and 2 bases, in that order; junction bases with no gene match: 1. Per the germline V gene, CDR1 is MGHRA and CDR2 is YSYEKL. V and J are TRBV4-1 and TRBJ2-7; the match to TRBD1 covers 11 bases. Material: memory CD4+ T cells sorted from blood. The subset here: CD45RA-negative fraction. The sequence came from a man aged 18 to 30 in good health. The CDR3 spells CASSQVGQGAYEQYF. The CDR3 DNA follows: TGCGCCAGCAGCCAAGTGGGACAGGGGGCCTACGAGCAGTACTTC.